Shown below are 14 T cell receptor beta chains from a single sample sequenced in a study of blood T cell repertoires in COVID-19. The repertoire was sequenced with immunoSEQ multiplex PCR; TCRdb's copy has only in-frame clones and lacks some. Of roughly 190,000 clones in the sample, about 88% were seen once. The sample taken for sequencing was peripheral blood. The receptors come from a human donor in a cohort sampled during active COVID-19.

There are a few counts of this clone. The gene calls are TRBV19 and TRBJ1-5; D uncertain. The CDR3 totals 12 residues. Per germline, CDR1 LNHDA and CDR2 SQIVND (reference sequence). The V gene lost 5 bases and the J gene lost 4 bases, with 6 bases spanning the gap. CDR3 DNA: TGTGCCAGTAGTGGAGCGAATCAGCCCCAGCATTTT. Translated: CASSGANQPQHF. The whole variable domain, filled in from reference TRBV19 and TRBJ1-5, reads DGGITQSPKYLFRKEGQNVTLSCEQNLNHDAMYWYRQDPGQGLRLIYYSQIVNDFQKGDIAEGYSVSREKKESFPLTVTSAQKNPTAFYLCASSGANQPQHFGDGTRLSIL.

This clone was seen a few times. The V and J genes are TRBV5-1 and TRBJ1-2, with D possibly being TRBD1 (6 bases). V was pared by 0 bases and J by 4 bases, with 13 bases between. The CDR3 runs to 15 residues. Germline CDR1 reads SGHRS; CDR2 reads YFSETQ. In DNA, the CDR3 is TGCGCCAGCAGCTTGGACAGGGTGGTTGGCTATGGCTACACCTTC. This translates into CASSLDRVVGYGYTF.

The chain has TRBV6-2 or TRBV6-3 and TRBJ1-1; D is uncertain. Per the germline V gene, CDR1 is MNHEY and CDR2 is SVGEGT. V lost 2 bases and J 8 bases, leaving 6 bases between the germline ends. The CDR3 sequence is 11 residues long. The CDR3 is CASSYAREAFF. DNA of the CDR3: TGTGCCAGCAGTTACGCCAGGGAAGCTTTCTTT.

The chain has TRBV6-5 and TRBJ2-7; TRBD1 might be the D (6 bases). With 6 bases removed from V and 2 bases from J, the gap between germline ends came to 17 bases. Germline V gene sequence: CDR1 MNHEY, CDR2 SVGAGI. The CDR3 runs to 15 residues. In DNA, the CDR3 is TGTGCCAGCAGCAGGGAACAGGGTATTACCTACGAGCAGTACTTC. Translating gives CASSREQGITYEQYF.

The rearrangement joins TRBV23-1 to TRBJ1-2, with no clear D. TRBV23-1 is an ORF, and what it does is uncertain. The V end was cut by 8 bases, the J end by 7 bases, with 11 bases between. The length of the CDR3 is 11 residues. CDR3 DNA: TGCGCCAGCCCCCCCCGAGGTGGCTACACCTTC. Its protein product is CASPPRGGYTF.

This chain joins TRBV7-2 and TRBJ1-2; 7 bases match TRBD1. The germline V gene encodes CDR1 SGHTA and CDR2 FQGNSA. The CDR3 totals 15 residues. The junction had 6 bases not matched to a gene; V was cut back by 1 base and J by 4 bases. The CDR3 is CASSLDRQGLYGYTF. The CDR3 nucleotides are TGTGCCAGCAGCTTAGATCGACAGGGACTCTATGGCTACACCTTC.

The rearrangement joins TRBV6-5 to TRBJ1-2; weak D call: TRBD1 (5 bases). The CDR3 has 13 residues. The germline gives CDR1 MNHEY, CDR2 SVGAGI. V gave up 6 bases and J gave up 4 bases, with 12 bases separating them. The CDR3 protein is CASRSTGLYGYTF. CDR3 bases: TGTGCCAGCAGGTCAACGGGACTCTATGGCTACACCTTC.

This chain joins TRBV28 and TRBJ1-3; TRBD1 is a possible D gene (5 bases). Trimming took off 3 bases at V and 2 bases at J, with 8 bases between the two ends. The CDR3 consists of 14 residues. The germline V gene encodes CDR1 MDHEN and CDR2 SYDVKM. The CDR3, as DNA: TGTGCCAGCAGTTTTACAGGTACTGGAAACACCATATATTTT. Its translation: CASSFTGTGNTIYF.

This clone has a handful of counts. V and J are TRBV28 and TRBJ2-7; D remains ambiguous. The CDR3 consists of 14 residues. CDR1 and CDR2 from the germline V gene are MDHEN and SYDVKM. V lost 4 bases and J lost 1, with 11 bases in between. The CDR3 loop is CASSSAQMSYEQYF. CDR3 bases: TGTGCCAGCAGTTCGGCACAGATGTCCTACGAGCAGTACTTC.

The V and J genes are TRBV10-3 and TRBJ2-3; 8 bases are shared with TRBD2. Germline V gives CDR1 ENHRY, CDR2 SYGVKD. The V gene end was trimmed by 2 bases and the J gene end by 1 base; junction bases not matched to a gene: 8. CDR3 length: 17 amino acids. The CDR3 DNA is TGTGCCATCAGTGAGGCGGTAGCGGGGAGCGGCACAGATACGCAGTATTTT. Amino acid sequence: CAISEAVAGSGTDTQYF.

This clone was counted a single time. Relative to the germline gene, one junction end is altered; a read error may explain this. The chain links TRBV7-7 to TRBJ2-4; 7 bases are shared with TRBD1. CDR3 size: 17 residues. Germline CDR1 reads SSHAT; CDR2 reads FNYEAQ (reference sequence). CDR3 loop: CASSPETRDRAKNIQYF. The DNA for the CDR3 is TGTGCTAGCAGCCCGGAAACTAGGGACAGAGCCAAAAACATTCAGTACTTC.

V and J are TRBV4-3 and TRBJ2-2; D not certain. The CDR3 has 15 residues. Germline values: CDR1 LGHNA, CDR2 YSLEER. Trimming cost V 0 bases and J 4 bases, with 9 bases left between them. CDR3: CASSQDFPSTGELFF. Here the CDR3 DNA reads TGCGCCAGCAGCCAAGATTTTCCGAGCACCGGGGAGCTGTTTTTT.

The chain joins TRBV30 to TRBJ1-1; the match to TRBD1 covers 10 bases. CDR1 and CDR2 from the germline V gene are GTSNPN and SVGIG (reference sequence). Losses at the gene ends were 2 bases for V and 4 bases for J; bases not matched to a gene: 1. The CDR3 spans 13 residues. The CDR3, as DNA: TGTGCCTGGAGTCGACAGGGGGCCACTGAAGCTTTCTTT. Its protein is CAWSRQGATEAFF.

V is TRBV6-2 or TRBV6-3 and J is TRBJ2-1; a possible D gene is TRBD2 (6 bases). Per germline, CDR1 MNHEY and CDR2 SVGEGT. The V end lost 4 bases, the J end lost 9 bases, and 16 bases lay between the germline ends. The CDR3 has 14 residues. The CDR3 loop is CASSLLEAGGEQFF. In DNA, the CDR3 is TGTGCCAGCAGTTTACTAGAGGCCGGGGGTGAGCAGTTCTTC.